This is a list of T cell receptor beta chains from one sample in a study of CD8+ T cells in alopecia areata. Using immunoSEQ multiplex PCR, the repertoire was profiled, and TCRdb retains in-frame clones only, with some absent. The sample contains approximately 89,000 clones, 45% to 60% of which appear only once. The sample comprised NKG2D-high CD8+ T cells sorted from blood. The source is a human donor with alopecia areata. Both conserved end residues are part of each CDR3. D genes are given only for firm matches. Part of the rows lack a size; the others show once, few, many or a class for expanded clones.

size: -; V: TRBV4-1; J: TRBJ1-1; D: -; DNA: TGCGCCAGCAGCCTTAGGTCACCTCAGAACACTGAAGCTTTCTTT; CDR3: CASSLRSPQNTEAFF
size: few; V: TRBV7-2; J: TRBJ2-7; D: -; DNA: TGTGCCAGCAGCTTAGCCGAGGATTGGGGCTACGAGCAGTACTTC; CDR3: CASSLAEDWGYEQYF
size: -; V: TRBV7-9; J: TRBJ2-2; D: -; DNA: TGTGCCAGCAGGCGAACCGGGGAGCTGTTTTTT; CDR3: CASRRTGELFF
size: -; V: TRBV2; J: TRBJ2-2; D: -; DNA: TGTGCCAGCAGAGGTCTCATCGGCCACGGGGAGCTGTTTTTT; CDR3: CASRGLIGHGELFF
size: -; V: TRBV29-1; J: TRBJ2-1; D: -; DNA: TGCAGCGTTGTCGGGGGTACCTACAATGAGCAGTTCTTC; CDR3: CSVVGGTYNEQFF
size: -; V: TRBV5-1; J: TRBJ2-7; D: TRBD1; DNA: TGCGCCAGCAGCTGGACAGGGGGAGTCGAGCAGTACTTC; CDR3: CASSWTGGVEQYF
size: -; V: TRBV7-9; J: TRBJ2-5; D: -; DNA: TGTGCCAGCAGCTCCGAGGAGGGAGAGTACCAAGAGACCCAGTACTTC; CDR3: CASSSEEGEYQETQYF
size: -; V: TRBV5-6; J: TRBJ2-1; D: -; DNA: TGTGCCAGCAGCTTCGGACGAAGCTCCTACAATGAGCAGTTCTTC; CDR3: CASSFGRSSYNEQFF
size: -; V: TRBV28; J: TRBJ2-7; D: -; DNA: TGTGCCAGCAACCCCGGGACGGACTCCTACGAGCAGTACTTC; CDR3: CASNPGTDSYEQYF
size: -; V: TRBV29-1; J: TRBJ2-1; D: -; DNA: TGCAGCGTTGAAGGGTACTCACTCCCGGTCCTCTCCTACAATGAGCAGTTCTTC; CDR3: CSVEGYSLPVLSYNEQFF
size: -; V: TRBV13; J: TRBJ2-4; D: TRBD1; DNA: TGTGCCAGCAGCGTAGAGGCGAACAGGGGAAACATTCAGTACTTC; CDR3: CASSVEANRGNIQYF
size: -; V: TRBV29-1; J: TRBJ2-7; D: -; DNA: TGCAGCGTTGTAAGCGGACAGACATACGAGCAGTACTTC; CDR3: CSVVSGQTYEQYF
size: few; V: TRBV7-9; J: TRBJ2-5; D: TRBD1; DNA: TGTGCCAGCAGCATTGACAGGGAGCAGACCCAGTACTTC; CDR3: CASSIDREQTQYF
size: -; V: TRBV25-1; J: TRBJ1-2; D: -; DNA: TGTGCCAGCAGTGAAATCGGGGGTGGCTACACCTTC; CDR3: CASSEIGGGYTF
size: -; V: TRBV6-5; J: TRBJ2-2; D: TRBD2; DNA: TGTGCCAGCAGTTACGGGCTAGCGGAGAATGGCGGGGAGCTGTTTTTT; CDR3: CASSYGLAENGGELFF